These T cell receptor beta chains were read from a single sample in a study of T cells in Graves' hyperthyroidism and ophthalmopathy. A single record per CDR3 protein comes from TCRdb applying MiXCR to the multiplex PCR reads. The sample holds more than 550,000 distinct CDR3 sequences; nearly 45% are singletons and the top ten take less than 8.5%. Sequencing was done on a sample of peripheral blood or thyroid tissue (not recorded which). These receptors all stem from an adult man with Graves' disease, either hyperthyroidism or ophthalmopathy (not recorded which). CDR3s include the opening cysteine and the closing phenylalanine or tryptophan. Each record gives: clone size, CDR3 length, V gene, J gene, D gene, CDR3 DNA, CDR3 protein. A D gene is named only where the DNA matches it firmly. For some rows the clone size is stated as once, few or many, or as a class when expanded; others skip it.

many	13	TRBV20-1	TRBJ1-4	.	TGCAGTGCTAGAGCCAGGGGAGGTGAAAAACTGTTTTTT	CSARARGGEKLFF
many	17	TRBV29-1	TRBJ1-2	TRBD1	TGCAGCGTTGGATACGGACAGGGGGCCGGAGCTAACTATGGCTACACCTTC	CSVGYGQGAGANYGYTF
once	12	TRBV29-1	TRBJ1-1	.	TGCAGACGTCAGGGGCACTTCACTGAAGCTTTCTTT	CRRQGHFTEAFF
once	14	TRBV10-3	TRBJ2-5	.	TGTGCCGTCAGTGAGTCCCGGGGTTCAGAGACCCAGTACTTC	CAVSESRGSETQYF
few	15	TRBV4-1	TRBJ1-3	.	TGCGCCAGCAGCCAAGGGGTGCACTCTGGAAACACCATATATTTT	CASSQGVHSGNTIYF
.	16	TRBV7-3	TRBJ2-7	TRBD1	TGTGCCAGCAGCGCTTTTCCCGGGACAGGGGACTACGAGCAGTACTTC	CASSAFPGTGDYEQYF
few	15	TRBV19	TRBJ1-5	TRBD1	TGTGCCAGTAGTATAAGGGACAGGGGCAATCAGCCCCAGCATTTT	CASSIRDRGNQPQHF
few	16	TRBV20-1	TRBJ1-5	.	TGCAGTGCTAGAGTTCCGGGCAGGGGTGGCAATCAGCCCCAGCATTTT	CSARVPGRGGNQPQHF
.	10	TRBV25-1	TRBJ1-1	.	TGTGCTACCATTACAGCTGAAGCTTTCTTT	CATITAEAFF
.	15	TRBV7-8	TRBJ1-2	.	TGTGCCAGCAGCTTAGTTCCAGGGGTTAACTATGGCTACACCTTC	CASSLVPGVNYGYTF
.	14	TRBV6-1	TRBJ1-6	.	TGTGCCAGCAGTGTGACTAGCGGGAATTCACCCCTCCACTTT	CASSVTSGNSPLHF
.	15	TRBV13	TRBJ1-1	TRBD1	TGTGCCAGCAGCTATAACAGGGGAGGGGACACTGAAGCTTTCTTT	CASSYNRGGDTEAFF
many	13	TRBV5-8	TRBJ1-6	.	TGTGCCAGCAGCTACGAGGAGAATTCACCCCTCCACTTT	CASSYEENSPLHF
.	13	TRBV20-1	TRBJ1-2	.	TGCAGTGCTAGAGTGGGAGGGGAAGATGGCTACACCTTC	CSARVGGEDGYTF
.	17	TRBV25-1	TRBJ1-2	TRBD1	TGTGCCAGCAGTACAAACCCCTCCGGGACAGGGCCTCGTGGCTACACCTTC	CASSTNPSGTGPRGYTF
.	14	TRBV9	TRBJ1-1	.	TGTGCCAGCAGCGTAGGGGGAAGGAACACTGAAGCTTTCTTT	CASSVGGRNTEAFF
few	15	TRBV4-2	TRBJ1-1	.	TGTGCCAGCAGCCAAGTGGACCCCGGGGACACTGAAGCTTTCTTT	CASSQVDPGDTEAFF
.	11	TRBV12-3/TRBV12-4	TRBJ2-7	.	TGTGCCAGCAGTTCGGAGCGCAGGCAGTACTTC	CASSSERRQYF
many	17	TRBV15	TRBJ2-5	TRBD2	TGTGCCACCAGCACCCGGACTAGCGGAAAAATGGGAGAGACCCAGTACTTC	CATSTRTSGKMGETQYF
.	15	TRBV20-1	TRBJ2-7	.	TGCAGTGCTGGATCCACTGCGGGACAGAACTACGAGCAGTACTTC	CSAGSTAGQNYEQYF
.	14	TRBV10-3	TRBJ2-7	.	TGTGCCATCAAGGACCCGACAGGCTCCTACGAGCAGTACTTC	CAIKDPTGSYEQYF
.	14	TRBV13	TRBJ2-5	.	TGTGCCAGCAGGCCCGGGACACCCTCTATGCCCCAGTACTTC	CASRPGTPSMPQYF
.	16	TRBV10-3	TRBJ2-1	TRBD1	TGTGCCATCAGTGAGACCGGGGACAGGGAAGGTAATGAGCAGTTCTTC	CAISETGDREGNEQFF
many	15	TRBV20-1	TRBJ2-7	.	TGCAGTGCCAACGGCCCAGGGGTGATGCCCTACGAGCAGTACTTC	CSANGPGVMPYEQYF
.	13	TRBV15	TRBJ2-7	.	TGTGCCACCAGCAGAGACGGAACCTACGAGCAGTACTTC	CATSRDGTYEQYF
many	13	TRBV10-1	TRBJ1-6	.	TGCGCCAGCAGTGAGAACAGCAATTCACCCCTCCACTTT	CASSENSNSPLHF
.	15	TRBV19	TRBJ1-5	TRBD1	TGTGCCAGTAGTAACGGGTTAGGGGGCGCGCAGCCCCAGCATTTT	CASSNGLGGAQPQHF
.	13	TRBV9	TRBJ1-4	.	TGTGCCAGCAGTGGCCAGACTAATGAAAAACTGTTTTTT	CASSGQTNEKLFF
many	13	TRBV29-1	TRBJ1-4	TRBD1	TGCAGCGTTCGAACAGGGGGCGATGAAAAACTGTTTTTT	CSVRTGGDEKLFF
.	13	TRBV7-6	TRBJ1-2	.	TGTGCCAGCAGCTTAGGACAGACCTCTGGAAACACCTTC	CASSLGQTSGNTF
many	17	TRBV15	TRBJ1-5	.	TGTGCCACCAGCAGAGATCCGGCAACCTATAGCAATCAGCCCCAGCATTTT	CATSRDPATYSNQPQHF
many	12	TRBV29-1	TRBJ2-5	TRBD2	TGCAGCGTTGCCGGGAGGATGGAGACCCAGTACTTC	CSVAGRMETQYF
many	15	TRBV10-3	TRBJ2-5	TRBD1	TGTGCCATCGGGTCCGGGACAGGGGCTCAAGAGACCCAGTACTTC	CAIGSGTGAQETQYF
.	15	TRBV20-1	TRBJ2-5	TRBD2	TGCAGTGCTAGTGGGCCGGGACTAGCGGGAGAGACCCAGTACTTC	CSASGPGLAGETQYF
many	12	TRBV29-1	TRBJ1-1	.	TGCAGCGTTGGTTATTCTAACACTGAAGCTTTCTTT	CSVGYSNTEAFF
once	13	TRBV20-1	TRBJ2-7	.	TGCAGTGCTACCGGTCCCCAGGGCGACGAGCAGTACTTC	CSATGPQGDEQYF
many	12	TRBV12-3/TRBV12-4	TRBJ1-2	.	TGTGCCAGCAGTCCCCTGAACTATGGCTACACCTTC	CASSPLNYGYTF
many	14	TRBV10-3	TRBJ2-2	TRBD2	TGTGCCATCAGGTCCGGGACTAGTGGCGGGGAGCTGTTTTTT	CAIRSGTSGGELFF
few	14	TRBV11-2	TRBJ2-2	.	TGTGCCAGTCGGACTGGAGGATTCACCGGGGAGCTGTTTTTT	CASRTGGFTGELFF
.	15	TRBV2	TRBJ1-2	.	TGTGCCAGCAGCTTGACCCCAACACGGGATCCTGGCTACACCTTC	CASSLTPTRDPGYTF
.	12	TRBV25-1	TRBJ1-5	.	TGTGCCGCTGGGGGAGACAATCAGCCCCAGCATTTT	CAAGGDNQPQHF
many	13	TRBV29-1	TRBJ1-6	TRBD1	TGCAGCGCCAGGACAGGGGGGAATTCACCCCTCCACTTT	CSARTGGNSPLHF
few	15	TRBV2	TRBJ1-2	TRBD1	TGTGCCAGCAGTTTGTTTCAGGGGGCGAACTATGGCTACACCTTC	CASSLFQGANYGYTF
.	12	TRBV2	TRBJ1-2	.	TGTGCCAGCAGTGAGGGTTTGACAGGCTACACCTTC	CASSEGLTGYTF
few	15	TRBV12-3/TRBV12-4	TRBJ1-6	.	TGTGCCAGCAGTGAAGCGCGGGTTTATAATTCACCCCTCCACTTT	CASSEARVYNSPLHF
few	15	TRBV5-6	TRBJ1-1	.	TGTGCCAGCAGCTCGCCTAGGGGTCCGAACACTGAAGCTTTCTTT	CASSSPRGPNTEAFF
.	17	TRBV5-1	TRBJ1-3	TRBD1	TGCGCCAGCAGCTTACAGGGGGATCACTCAGGAGGAAACACCATATATTTT	CASSLQGDHSGGNTIYF
many	13	TRBV2	TRBJ1-6	.	TGTGCCAGTACCCGGGAGAATAATTCACCCCTCCACTTT	CASTRENNSPLHF
many	14	TRBV6-1	TRBJ1-2	.	TGTGCCAGCAGTGAATCCTGGGGGAACTATGGCTACACCTTC	CASSESWGNYGYTF
many	9	TRBV11-2	TRBJ1-2	.	TGTGCCAGCAGCCTTCCGGGTCACTTC	CASSLPGHF
.	14	TRBV7-6	TRBJ1-1	.	TGTGCCAGCAGCTTGTTTGGGCAGAGGGCAGGAGCTTTCTTT	CASSLFGQRAGAFF
.	11	TRBV29-1	TRBJ1-1	.	TGCAGCGCCAAGGGTGGCACTGAAGCTTTCTTT	CSAKGGTEAFF
few	14	TRBV20-1	TRBJ1-6	.	TGCAGTGCTAGCGGGCCCCCAGAGAGTTCACCCCTCCACTTT	CSASGPPESSPLHF
.	12	TRBV3-1	TRBJ2-7	.	TGTGCCGGCAGCCTTCAGGAGGGCGAGCAGTACTTC	CAGSLQEGEQYF
.	14	TRBV12-3/TRBV12-4	TRBJ2-7	.	TGTGCCAGCAGTGGCGGACGGGGCTTCGGCGAGCAGTACTTC	CASSGGRGFGEQYF
.	13	TRBV19	TRBJ2-5	.	TGTGCCAGTGCTGGCTGGGCCCAAGAGACCCAGTACTTC	CASAGWAQETQYF
.	12	TRBV29-1	TRBJ1-5	.	TGCAGCGTTCTGGGTAGCAATCAGCCCCAGCATTTT	CSVLGSNQPQHF
many	16	TRBV7-9	TRBJ2-7	.	TGTGCCAGCAGCCTTCTTGGTGGGGGCCCGGATTACGAGCAGTACTTC	CASSLLGGGPDYEQYF
.	14	TRBV5-4	TRBJ1-1	.	TGTGCCAGCAGCACCACCAAACAGGACACTGAAGCTTTCTTT	CASSTTKQDTEAFF